These 12 T cell receptor beta chains originate from one sample sequenced in a study of cytomegalovirus exposure and HLA in healthy donors (dated by TCRdb to about 2017). Library construction relied on the immunoSEQ multiplex PCR assay. For the multiplex PCR, a mixture combining 60 forward primers for TCR Vbeta segments and 13 reverse primers for TCR Jbeta segments was used. In its TCRdb copy, this immuneACCESS table keeps in-frame sequences only and misses some clones. Where compared with another copy, unresolved V genes explain less than half of these, and the others have no known cause. A total of approximately 190,000 clones appear in this sample, 84% of them only once. The ten largest clones capture 2.6% of the sample. The sample taken for sequencing was PBMCs. The receptor set was obtained from a woman aged 50 to 65 in good health and CMV-seropositive.

This clone was picked up one time. The rearrangement uses TRBV9 and TRBJ2-7; maybe TRBD2 (7 bases). The V end was cut by 0 bases, the J end by 2 bases, with 18 bases between. CDR1 is SGDLS and CDR2 is YYNGEE in the germline V gene. The CDR3 runs 17 residues. The CDR3: CASSVGSGGALAYEQYF. As DNA, the CDR3 is TGTGCCAGCAGCGTAGGTTCTGGGGGGGCTCTTGCCTACGAGCAGTACTTC.

The V gene is TRBV5-1, the J gene TRBJ1-5; D gene ambiguous. V was cut by 0 bases and J by 11 bases, with 12 bases left in between. This CDR3 comprises 13 residues. CDR1 and CDR2 from the germline V gene are SGHRS and YFSETQ. CDR3 loop: CASSLESGLAQHF. The CDR3 nucleotides are TGCGCCAGCAGCTTGGAGTCCGGACTTGCCCAGCATTTT.

The gene calls are TRBV2 and TRBJ1-5; 9 positions agree with TRBD1. This CDR3 has 16 residues. V trimming: 9 bases; J trimming: 5 bases; junction bases outside the gene matches: 14. Looked up from germline, CDR1 is SNHLY and CDR2 is FYNNEI. CDR3 DNA sequence: TGTGCCAGTAGGACAGGGGACCGGAGGGGGGATCAGCCCCAGCATTTT. The encoded protein is CASRTGDRRGDQPQHF.

This chain connects TRBV28 to TRBJ2-1; 7 bases are shared with TRBD1. Germline loops: CDR1 MDHEN, CDR2 SYDVKM. The junction had 7 bases not matched to a gene; V was cut back by 5 bases and J by 9 bases. The CDR3 runs 13 residues. CDR3 in DNA: TGTGCCAGCAGTCAACAACAGGGGAGTGAGCAGTTCTTC. Translation: CASSQQQGSEQFF.

The chain combines TRBV19 with TRBJ1-1; TRBD1 matches at 9 bases. This CDR3 contains 14 residues. Germline V gene sequence: CDR1 LNHDA, CDR2 SQIVND (reference sequence). The junction had 5 bases not matched to a gene; V was cut back by 2 bases and J by 7 bases. The CDR3 DNA reads TGTGCCAGTAGTATACTGGGACAGGGAAATGAAGCTTTCTTT. Translated, it gives CASSILGQGNEAFF.

J is TRBJ2-7 and V is TRBV11-2; a possible D gene is TRBD2 (6 bases). This CDR3 has 15 residues. V was cut by 5 bases and J by 0 bases, with 14 bases left in between. Germline assignment: CDR1 SGHAT and CDR2 FQNNGV. CDR3: CASSRMGGDSYEQYF. The CDR3 coding sequence is TGTGCCAGCAGCCGTATGGGAGGCGACTCCTACGAGCAGTACTTC.

Points on this clone: Other DNA variants within this sample encode the same CDR3. The rearrangement uses TRBV6-5 and TRBJ1-1; possibly TRBD1 for D (6 bases). The germline V and J ends were trimmed by 8 bases and 5 bases, with 21 bases remaining between them. Per the germline V gene, CDR1 is MNHEY and CDR2 is SVGAGI. The CDR3 runs to 15 residues. This CDR3 is CASRDKVEVGTEAFF. In nucleotides, the CDR3 is TGTGCCAGCCGGGACAAGGTGGAAGTAGGGACTGAAGCTTTCTTT.

The chain carries TRBV20-1 and TRBJ1-1; no clear D gene. The germline V gene encodes CDR1 DFQATT and CDR2 SNEGSKA (reference sequence). Trimming took off 8 bases at V and 4 bases at J, with 11 bases between the two ends. This CDR3 is 11 amino acids long. The CDR3 DNA is TGCAGTAAACTTGAGGGCACTGAAGCTTTCTTT. This encodes CSKLEGTEAFF.

V and J are TRBV6-4 and TRBJ2-3; 9 bases agree with TRBD1. The CDR3 consists of 19 residues. Trimming at V came to 6 bases and at J to 2 bases, leaving 18 bases not matched to a gene. From germline, CDR1 is MRHNA and CDR2 SNTAGT. The CDR3 reads CASSLSEGQGRGHTDTQYF. The CDR3 DNA reads as TGTGCCAGCAGCCTCTCCGAGGGACAGGGAAGAGGTCACACAGATACGCAGTATTTT.

This chain connects TRBV28 to TRBJ1-5; D remains ambiguous. Trimming removed 5 bases at V and 0 bases at J, with 11 bases between. This CDR3 has 15 residues. Per the germline V gene, CDR1 is MDHEN and CDR2 is SYDVKM. DNA of the CDR3: TGTGCCAGCAGTACCGAGGTAGATAGCAATCAGCCCCAGCATTTT. As protein: CASSTEVDSNQPQHF.

This chain links TRBV13 with TRBJ1-2; 8 bases match TRBD1. Losses at the gene ends were 2 bases for V and 7 bases for J; bases not matched to a gene: 3. The germline gives CDR1 PRHDT, CDR2 FYEKMQ (reference sequence). CDR3 length: 13 residues. The CDR3 DNA reads TGTGCCAGCAGCTTAAGACAGGGGATTGGCTACACCTTC. The encoded protein is CASSLRQGIGYTF.

V and J are TRBV6-5 and TRBJ1-2; TRBD1 might be the D (5 bases). The germline V gene encodes CDR1 MNHEY and CDR2 SVGAGI. Trimming took 2 bases from V and 7 from J, leaving 8 bases between them. CDR3 size: 12 residues. The CDR3 region has the DNA TGTGCCAGCAGTTACGGAGGGGCTGGCTACACCTTC. It is translated as CASSYGGAGYTF.